This TCR beta chain was identified in a study of identical twins. General study findings and limits: Out-of-frame alpha sequences common to twins were enriched for low generation probability.

With 4 bases clipped from V and 3 bases from J, the junction kept 11 bases outside the gene matches. Germline V gene lookup returns CDR1 SGHTA and CDR2 FQGNSA. The CDR3 loop spans 16 amino acids. TCRdb passed the 5' RACE reads through MiXCR, listing each CDR3 protein once. The table shows just over 450,000 distinct CDR3 sequences, with approximately 15% occurring only once. This clonotype was counted a few times. Its target is unknown. A further study also used this sample, focusing on yellow fever vaccine responses in identical twins. This second report adds: It has been reported that, in twins, the vaccine T cell response seemed partly convergent and partly personalized.

The sequencing input was CD4+ T cells sorted from blood. The receptor was isolated from a woman aged 18-29 years in good health. This chain joins TRBV7-2 and TRBJ2-7; 8 positions agree with TRBD2. CDR3 protein: CASSSLGLASIYEQYF. CDR3 bases: TGTGCCAGCAGCTCTCTCGGACTAGCATCTATCTACGAGCAGTACTTC. Full variable domain (rest looked up from reference TRBV7-2 and TRBJ2-7): GAGVSQSPSNKVTEKGKDVELRCDPISGHTALYWYRQSLGQGLEFLIYFQGNSAPDKSGLPSDRFSAERTGGSVSTLTIQRTQQEDSAVYLCASSSLGLASIYEQYFGPGTRLTVT.